What follows are 15 T cell receptor beta chains derived from one specimen sequenced in a study of cytomegalovirus exposure and HLA in healthy donors. Researchers ran the PCR with 60 Vbeta and 13 Jbeta primers. Profiling relied on immunoSEQ multiplex PCR, and the TCRdb table lists in-frame clones only, not all of them. The data show about 120,000 clones, around 84% seen once. Source material: PBMCs. These receptors all stem from a woman aged 25 to 39 in good health and CMV-seropositive.

The V call is TRBV12-5, the J call TRBJ2-5; tentative D call: TRBD1 (6 bases). The germline V gene has CDR1 LGHNT and CDR2 FRNRAP. The CDR3 sequence is 12 residues long. V was pared by 7 bases and J by 6 bases, with 12 bases between. The CDR3 loop reads CASEGVGKTQYF. As DNA, the CDR3 is TGTGCTAGTGAGGGGGTCGGGAAGACCCAGTACTTC.

The chain recombines TRBV5-1 with TRBJ1-2, with D maybe TRBD1 (6 bases). The V gene lost 4 bases and the J gene lost 1 base, with 11 bases spanning the gap. Germline loops: CDR1 SGHRS, CDR2 YFSETQ. The CDR3 is made up of 14 amino acids. Here the CDR3 DNA reads TGCGCCAGCAGCGACCTGGACAGTAACTATGGCTACACCTTC. It codes for CASSDLDSNYGYTF.

The rearrangement links TRBV14 to TRBJ2-3, with D tentatively TRBD1 (5 bases). The CDR3 length is 13 residues. Germline V CDR1 and CDR2: SGHDN, FVKESK. Between the trimmed V and J ends, which lost 6 bases and 7 bases, there was a span of 14 bases. The CDR3 bases are TGTGCCAGCAGTACAGGAAGGGGTTATACGCAGTATTTT. This sequence encodes CASSTGRGYTQYF. The whole variable domain, filled in from reference TRBV14 and TRBJ2-3, reads EAGVTQFPSHSVIEKGQTVTLRCDPISGHDNLYWYRRVMGKEIKFLLHFVKESKQDESGMPNNRFLAERTGGTYSTLKVQPAELEDSGVYFCASSTGRGYTQYFGPGTRLTVL.

This sequence joins TRBV5-5 and TRBJ2-4, with D possibly matching TRBD2 (6 bases). CDR1 is SGHKS, CDR2 YYEKEE, per germline (reference sequence). CDR3 length: 11 residues. Trimming left V 5 bases short and J 8 bases short, with 8 bases between. For the CDR3, the DNA is TGTGCCAGCAGTGGAGGGTACATTCAGTACTTC. Protein: CASSGGYIQYF.

V is TRBV18 and J is TRBJ1-1, with D maybe TRBD1 (5 bases). The CDR3 extends over 14 amino acids. In germline, CDR1 is KGHSH, CDR2 LQKENI. V shed 8 bases and J shed 3 bases, with 16 bases lying between them. Written as DNA, the CDR3 is TGTGCCAGCACCGAGGCCGGGGGACACACTGAAGCTTTCTTT. Protein sequence: CASTEAGGHTEAFF.

The chain recombines TRBV27 with TRBJ2-1; 10 bases line up with TRBD1. V dropped 7 bases and J dropped 2; count of bases not matched to a gene: 8. Germline CDR1 MNHEY, CDR2 SMNVEV (reference sequence). This CDR3 has 16 residues. For the CDR3, the DNA is TGTGCCAGCACTTCGGGACAGGGGATAACCTACAATGAGCAGTTCTTC. This translates into CASTSGQGITYNEQFF.

This sequence joins TRBV7-3 and TRBJ2-7; no clear D. Per the germline V gene, CDR1 is SGHTA and CDR2 is FQGTGA. V lost 2 bases and J lost 3, with 14 bases in between. The CDR3 is 15 amino acids. CDR3 sequence (DNA): TGTGCCAGCAGCTTAGGGCCGACCCAATACTACGAGCAGTACTTC. It encodes CASSLGPTQYYEQYF.

The chain links TRBV5-4 to TRBJ2-6; 7 bases line up with TRBD1. Trimming at V came to 0 bases and at J to 3 bases, leaving 12 bases not matched to a gene. The CDR3 runs to 19 residues. CDR1 SGHNT and CDR2 YYREEE come from the germline V gene (reference sequence). The CDR3 nucleotides are TGTGCCAGCAGCTTGGGGGGGACAGTAGGTATTCTTGGGGCCAACGTCCTGACTTTC. Translated, it gives CASSLGGTVGILGANVLTF.

The V call is TRBV21-1, the J call TRBJ1-5; the D call of TRBD1 is as the table states it, not checked on the DNA. TRBV21-1 is marked as a pseudogene. CDR3 length equals 15 residues. This CDR3 is CASSRGGTVDQPQHF. CDR3 coding DNA: TGTGCCAGCAGCAGGGGCGGGACAGTCGATCAGCCCCAGCATTTT.

The sample holds one count of this clone. This chain joins TRBV5-1 and TRBJ2-2, with TRBD1 matching 7 bases. V shed 2 bases, J shed 3 bases, and the junction held 13 bases outside the gene matches. The germline V gene encodes CDR1 SGHRS and CDR2 YFSETQ. The CDR3 length is 18 residues. This chain's CDR3 is CASSFWPQGSDYTGELFF. CDR3 in DNA: TGCGCCAGCAGCTTTTGGCCACAGGGGTCGGATTACACCGGGGAGCTGTTTTTT.

The V call is TRBV4-2, the J call TRBJ2-1; 15 nucleotides line up with TRBD2. The V gene end was trimmed by 0 bases and the J gene end by 8 bases; junction bases not matched to a gene: 8. Per the germline V gene, CDR1 is LGHNA and CDR2 is YNFKEQ. The CDR3 covers 18 residues. The CDR3 region has the DNA TGTGCCAGCAGCCAAGAACCAGGGACTAGCGGGGGGTTGGATGAGCAGTTCTTC. Translation gives CASSQEPGTSGGLDEQFF.

The chain links TRBV9 to TRBJ2-3; D is unresolved. V lost 2 bases and J lost 0, with 7 bases in between. The length of the CDR3 is 14 residues. Germline V lookup: CDR1 SGDLS, CDR2 YYNGEE. The CDR3 reads CASSVSTSTDTQYF. Here the CDR3 DNA reads TGTGCCAGCAGCGTCTCGACTAGCACAGATACGCAGTATTTT.

The genes are TRBV6-5 and TRBJ2-5; 10 bases match TRBD2. The length of the CDR3 is 15 residues. Germline values: CDR1 MNHEY, CDR2 SVGAGI. V lost 7 bases and J lost 5; bases outside the gene matches: 10. CDR3 nucleotides: TGTGCCAGCAACAAGCGGGGGGGATCCACGGAGACCCAGTACTTC. This translates into CASNKRGGSTETQYF.

V gene TRBV25-1 combines with J gene TRBJ2-3; 10 bases are shared with TRBD1. CDR1 MGHDK and CDR2 SYGVNS come from the germline V gene. This CDR3 has 15 amino acids. J was trimmed by 4 bases and V by 4 bases; bases with no gene match: 5. CDR3 protein: CASSGRTGGADTQYF. The CDR3 DNA reads as TGTGCCAGCAGTGGGAGGACAGGGGGGGCAGATACGCAGTATTTT.

This clone was counted between two and nine times. The chain links TRBV2 to TRBJ1-5; 9 bases are shared with TRBD1. Losses at the gene ends were 6 bases for V and 2 bases for J; bases not matched to a gene: 5. Germline values: CDR1 SNHLY, CDR2 FYNNEI. The length of the CDR3 is 15 residues. Written as DNA, the CDR3 is TGTGCCAGCAGCGCACAGGGGGCTGGCAATCAGCCCCAGCATTTT. It encodes CASSAQGAGNQPQHF.